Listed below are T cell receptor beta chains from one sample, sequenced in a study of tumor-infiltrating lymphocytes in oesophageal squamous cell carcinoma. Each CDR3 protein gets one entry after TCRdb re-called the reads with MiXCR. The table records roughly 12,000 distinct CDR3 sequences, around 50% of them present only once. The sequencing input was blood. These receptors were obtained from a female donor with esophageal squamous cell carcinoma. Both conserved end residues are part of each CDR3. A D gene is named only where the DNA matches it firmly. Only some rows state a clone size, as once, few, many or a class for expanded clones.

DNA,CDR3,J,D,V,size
TGTGCCAGCAGAAGGACTAGCGGCCAAGGGGACCAGGAGCAGTTCTTC,CASRRTSGQGDQEQFF,TRBJ2-1,TRBD2,TRBV12-3/TRBV12-4,-
TGTGCCAGCAGCTTCGGGGCTTACAGCTCCTACGAGCAGTACTTC,CASSFGAYSSYEQYF,TRBJ2-7,-,TRBV7-2,-
TGTGCCAGCAGCTTGGAAGCGGATACGTACAATGAGCAGTTCTTC,CASSLEADTYNEQFF,TRBJ2-1,-,TRBV7-9,once
TGTGCCAGTAGTATCTATTACGTTCAAGGAGAGACCCAGTACTTC,CASSIYYVQGETQYF,TRBJ2-5,-,TRBV19,-
TGTGCCAGCAGCCCCTACACGCAAACCTACGAGCAGTACTTC,CASSPYTQTYEQYF,TRBJ2-7,-,TRBV7-2,-
TGCGCCAGCAGCCGGGACACCTATGGCTACACCTTC,CASSRDTYGYTF,TRBJ1-2,-,TRBV5-1,many
TGCGCCAGCAGCTTGCAGGGACAGGGCCCTTGGGATACGCAGTATTTT,CASSLQGQGPWDTQYF,TRBJ2-3,TRBD1,TRBV5-1,many
TGTGCCAGCAGCTTTCATGGGGAAAATCAGCCCCAGCATTTT,CASSFHGENQPQHF,TRBJ1-5,-,TRBV7-6,-
TGTGCCAGCAGTTGGCTTAGCGGGAGGCCCTACGAGCAGTACTTC,CASSWLSGRPYEQYF,TRBJ2-7,TRBD2,TRBV27,medium-sized
TGTGCCAGCAGCTTAGATACAAACACAGATACGCAGTATTTT,CASSLDTNTDTQYF,TRBJ2-3,-,TRBV7-9,few
TGTGCCAGCAGCTTGATCGATGAGCAGTTCTTC,CASSLIDEQFF,TRBJ2-1,-,TRBV7-3,once
TGTGCCAGCAGCCCGGGCCCCAACACTGAAGCTTTCTTT,CASSPGPNTEAFF,TRBJ1-1,-,TRBV7-8,few
TGTGCCAGCAAGACAGGATTGAACACTGAAGCTTTCTTT,CASKTGLNTEAFF,TRBJ1-1,-,TRBV3-1,few
TGTGCCACCAGCAGAGCAACAGGGGGCTCCTACGAGCAGTACTTC,CATSRATGGSYEQYF,TRBJ2-7,TRBD1,TRBV15,-
TGTGCCAGCAATCTCCTAGCGGAGGCCACAGATACGCAGTATTTT,CASNLLAEATDTQYF,TRBJ2-3,TRBD2,TRBV12-3/TRBV12-4,-
TGTGCCAGTAGTCTCCACCGACAGGGGTATGTATGGGAGACCCAGTACTTC,CASSLHRQGYVWETQYF,TRBJ2-5,TRBD1,TRBV19,-
TGTGCCAGCAGCTTACTCGGGACAGGGGACGGCTACACCTTC,CASSLLGTGDGYTF,TRBJ1-2,TRBD1,TRBV7-2,-
TGTGCCAGCAGCCTAGGAGGACAGGCGTTCTACAATGAGCAGTTCTTC,CASSLGGQAFYNEQFF,TRBJ2-1,TRBD1,TRBV27,many
TGTGCCAGCAGTAGCCTGCGGGGGTCCTACAATGAGCAGTTCTTC,CASSSLRGSYNEQFF,TRBJ2-1,TRBD2,TRBV25-1,medium-sized
TGTGCCAGCAGCTTATTGCCAGGGGGCTACACCTTC,CASSLLPGGYTF,TRBJ1-2,-,TRBV7-2,-
TGTGCCAGCAGCTCGACTAGCGCCTCCTACAATGAGCAGTTCTTC,CASSSTSASYNEQFF,TRBJ2-1,TRBD2,TRBV7-2,-
TGTGCCAGCAGCCCAATAGGGGAGACCCAGTACTTC,CASSPIGETQYF,TRBJ2-5,-,TRBV7-4,-
TGTGCCAGCAGCTACCTAGCGGGAGGGGTCCAAGAGACCCAGTACTTC,CASSYLAGGVQETQYF,TRBJ2-5,TRBD2,TRBV7-4,-
TGCGCCAGCAGGGGGGACTACGAGCAGTACTTC,CASRGDYEQYF,TRBJ2-7,-,TRBV5-1,few
TGTGCCAGCAGGGTACGGGACAGGAGCTCATCGGAAGCTTTCTTT,CASRVRDRSSSEAFF,TRBJ1-1,TRBD1,TRBV11-2,many
TGTGCCATCAGTGACAAGAATCCGGAGCAGTACTTC,CAISDKNPEQYF,TRBJ2-5,-,TRBV10-3,many
TGTGCCAGCTGGGCGGGGTACAATGAGCAGTTCTTC,CASWAGYNEQFF,TRBJ2-1,-,TRBV12-3/TRBV12-4,-
TGTGCCAGCAGCTTCTCCGAAAAACTGTTTTTT,CASSFSEKLFF,TRBJ1-4,-,TRBV7-4,once
TGTGCCAGCAGTAAAGCTAGGCAAGAGACCCAGTACTTC,CASSKARQETQYF,TRBJ2-5,-,TRBV12-3/TRBV12-4,once
TGTGCCAGCAAAAGCGGGAGGGCCCTGACCGCCTACGAGCAGTACTTC,CASKSGRALTAYEQYF,TRBJ2-7,TRBD2,TRBV2,-
TGTGCCACCAGCAGAGATCCTAAAAACACCGGGGAGCTGTTTTTT,CATSRDPKNTGELFF,TRBJ2-2,-,TRBV15,few
TGTGCCAGCAGTTTCGGCGGGAGGGCCATCAGTAATGAGCAGTTCTTC,CASSFGGRAISNEQFF,TRBJ2-1,TRBD2,TRBV12-3/TRBV12-4,few
TGTGCTAGCAGCTCGATAAGCCAAGAGACCCAGTACTTC,CASSSISQETQYF,TRBJ2-5,-,TRBV7-6,-
TGTGCCAGCAGCTTAGGGTTCGGGGAGACCCAGTACTTC,CASSLGFGETQYF,TRBJ2-5,-,TRBV11-2,-
TGTGCCGTGGGGACAATCCAGTACTTC,CAVGTIQYF,TRBJ2-7,-,TRBV6-1,-
TGTGCCAGCAGCTACGGGACTAGCGGGGGCGGGGAGCAGTACTTC,CASSYGTSGGGEQYF,TRBJ2-7,TRBD2,TRBV7-8,medium-sized
TGTGCCAGCAGCCCCGGGAGCACGAACAATGAGCAGTACTTC,CASSPGSTNNEQYF,TRBJ2-7,-,TRBV7-6,-
TGTGCCAGCAGGGAAAGCGGGGCAAGCTCCTACAATGAGCAGTTCTTC,CASRESGASSYNEQFF,TRBJ2-1,TRBD2,TRBV6-1,hyperexpanded
TGTGCCAGCAGCTTAGACACGGGTTCCTACGAGCAGTACTTC,CASSLDTGSYEQYF,TRBJ2-7,-,TRBV7-2,few
TGTGCCAGCAGCTCCCCCTTTGGGACAGCACAAGAGACCCAGTACTTC,CASSSPFGTAQETQYF,TRBJ2-5,TRBD1,TRBV11-3,-
TGTGCCAGCAGGATGTCCCGTGAGCCAACGCAGTATTTT,CASRMSREPTQYF,TRBJ2-3,-,TRBV7-8,-
TGTGCCAGCAGCGACCGACCGTCCAGCTCCTACGAGCAGTACTTC,CASSDRPSSSYEQYF,TRBJ2-7,-,TRBV12-3/TRBV12-4,-